The clone carrying this T cell receptor (beta chain) was observed many times. Antigen specificity is unknown. In germline, CDR1 is MNHEY, CDR2 SVGAGI. There are 15 residues in the CDR3. Trimming took off 8 bases at V and 3 bases at J, with 19 bases between the two ends. The treatment denotes: skin biopsy from PPD injection site in Mantoux-positive individual. An oligonucleotide containing a UMI was ligated to the 3' end of TCR cDNA. Unsorted total RNA, roughly 1 to 1000 ng, was DNase treated before reverse transcription. These data are taken from a study of naive and memory T cell subsets. Study conclusions and caveats: Both skin biopsy types reportedly yielded TCRs, tuberculin sites far more.

Ligated cDNA underwent four rounds of PCR with nested alpha and beta constant region primers and SP2. TCRdb used MiXCR to reprocess the UMI-ligation and nested PCR reads, holding one entry per CDR3 protein. This sample has some 21,000 distinct CDR3 sequences, with approximately 6% found just once. The sequence came from an adult in good health. This sample comprised skin, obtained from a tuberculin skin test site. The gene calls are TRBV6-5 and TRBJ2-5, with a tentative D call TRBD2 (6 bases). Written as DNA, the CDR3 is TGTGCCAGCGCTAACATCGGGAGAATGAAAGAGACCCAGTACTTC. Translated, it gives CASANIGRMKETQYF.